This T cell receptor (beta chain) was profiled in a study of response to subunit inactivated influenza vaccine. TCRdb passed the RT-PCR reads through MiXCR, listing each CDR3 protein once. This sample has 530,000 or so distinct CDR3 sequences; around 15% occur once, and the top ten carry roughly 11%. This clonotype has just a few counts. Its antigen is unknown. Findings and caveats of the study: That few new T cells are recruited by each seasonal influenza vaccination was the authors' suggestion.

The CDR3 covers 14 residues. V lost 4 bases and J 6 bases, leaving 13 bases between the germline ends. CDR1 and CDR2 (germline): LGHDT, YNNKEL (reference sequence). This chain links TRBV3-1 with TRBJ2-1; tentatively, D is TRBD2 (6 bases). The sequence came from a man aged 45-65 years who received an inactivated influenza vaccine. The source material was PBMCs from blood, sampled 12 days after vaccination. CDR3 residues: CASSPSTGANEQFF. CDR3 DNA sequence: TGTGCCAGCAGCCCCTCAACGGGAGCCAATGAGCAGTTCTTC.